The 8 T cell receptor beta chains in this list originate from one sample, sequenced in a study of response to subunit inactivated influenza vaccine. TCRdb ran MiXCR on the RT-PCR reads and lists one entry per CDR3 protein. The sample has 650,000 to 800,000 distinct CDR3 sequences; approximately 15% are singletons. Sequencing used PBMCs from blood, obtained 14 to 15 days before vaccination. The receptors here all came from a man in his fifties or sixties who received an inactivated influenza vaccine.

The rearrangement joins TRBV5-1 to TRBJ2-5, with D perhaps matching TRBD1 (8 bases). The germline V gene has CDR1 SGHRS and CDR2 YFSETQ. The CDR3 is 16 amino acids. V was trimmed by 2 bases and J by 1 base, leaving 15 bases between them. This CDR3 reads CASSFGRTGLQETQYF. DNA of the CDR3: TGCGCCAGCAGCTTCGGGAGGACAGGGCTCCAAGAGACCCAGTACTTC.

This chain joins TRBV7-2 and TRBJ2-7; 9 bases agree with TRBD2. V dropped 2 bases and J dropped 6; count of bases not matched to a gene: 8. The CDR3 is made up of 15 amino acids. Germline values: CDR1 SGHTA, CDR2 FQGNSA. CDR3 region: CASSLLASGNREQYF. DNA for the CDR3: TGTGCCAGCAGCTTACTTGCTAGCGGGAATCGCGAGCAGTACTTC.

This clonotype has just a few counts. The chain has TRBV12-3 or TRBV12-4 and TRBJ1-1; 9 positions match TRBD1. The CDR3 totals 15 residues. J was trimmed by 2 bases and V by 6 bases; bases with no gene match: 7. The CDR3 loop is CASREGQGYNTEAFF. In DNA form, the CDR3 reads TGTGCCAGCAGGGAGGGACAGGGTTATAACACTGAAGCTTTCTTT.

In this sample, this clonotype turned up a few times. The chain joins TRBV7-9 to TRBJ1-2; no definite D call. Germline V gene sequence: CDR1 SEHNR, CDR2 FQNEAQ (reference sequence). V shed 0 bases and J shed 7 bases, with 21 bases lying between them. This CDR3 region has 17 residues. CDR3 in DNA: TGTGCCAGCAGCTTAGCGTTGGCAGTCGCAATACCGGCTGGCTACACCTTC. This encodes CASSLALAVAIPAGYTF. The whole variable domain, remainder taken from reference TRBV7-9 and TRBJ1-2, is DTGVSQNPRHKITKRGQNVTFRCDPISEHNRLYWYRQTLGQGPEFLTYFQNEAQLEKSRLLSDRFSAERPKGSFSTLEIQRTEQGDSAMYLCASSLALAVAIPAGYTFGSGTRLTVV.

This clonotype showed up just a few times. This CDR3 reads CASRMSQGINYGYTF. The CDR3 nucleotides read TGCGCCAGCAGAATGTCTCAGGGGATTAACTATGGCTACACCTTC. The V gene is TRBV4-1, the J gene TRBJ1-2; weak D call: TRBD1 (6 bases). Trimming took 6 bases from V and 1 from J, leaving 15 bases between them. CDR3 length: 15 amino acids. The germline gives CDR1 MGHRA, CDR2 YSYEKL.

This clonotype was recorded many times. The chain uses TRBV18 and TRBJ2-5; D is unresolved. CDR1 is KGHSH, CDR2 LQKENI, per germline. The CDR3 has 13 residues. V lost 3 bases and J lost 1, with 6 bases in between. This chain's CDR3 is CASSPRAQETQYF. The CDR3 coding sequence is TGTGCCAGCTCACCCCGGGCCCAAGAGACCCAGTACTTC. The full variable domain, with the rest looked up from reference TRBV18 and TRBJ2-5, is NAGVMQNPRHLVRRRGQEARLRCSPMKGHSHVYWYRQLPEEGLKFMVYLQKENIIDESGMPKERFSAEFPKEGPSILRIQQVVRGDSAAYFCASSPRAQETQYFGPGTRLLVL.

The chain recombines TRBV10-3 with TRBJ2-3, with TRBD2 as a possible D gene (6 bases). V lost 0 bases and J 2 bases, leaving 12 bases between the germline ends. The CDR3 is made up of 16 amino acids. Germline CDR1 ENHRY, CDR2 SYGVKD. Written as DNA, the CDR3 is TGTGCCATCAGTGAGTCTTGGCTAGCGATCACAGATACGCAGTATTTT. Protein: CAISESWLAITDTQYF.

The rearrangement uses TRBV7-2 and TRBJ2-7; D may match TRBD1 or TRBD2 (6 bases each). CDR3 length equals 14 residues. V lost 5 bases and J 7 bases, leaving 18 bases between the germline ends. CDR1 and CDR2 (germline): SGHTA, FQGNSA. For the CDR3, the DNA is TGTGCCAGCAGCCACTCGGTCGGAGGGGGAGAGCAGTACTTC. This gives the protein CASSHSVGGGEQYF.